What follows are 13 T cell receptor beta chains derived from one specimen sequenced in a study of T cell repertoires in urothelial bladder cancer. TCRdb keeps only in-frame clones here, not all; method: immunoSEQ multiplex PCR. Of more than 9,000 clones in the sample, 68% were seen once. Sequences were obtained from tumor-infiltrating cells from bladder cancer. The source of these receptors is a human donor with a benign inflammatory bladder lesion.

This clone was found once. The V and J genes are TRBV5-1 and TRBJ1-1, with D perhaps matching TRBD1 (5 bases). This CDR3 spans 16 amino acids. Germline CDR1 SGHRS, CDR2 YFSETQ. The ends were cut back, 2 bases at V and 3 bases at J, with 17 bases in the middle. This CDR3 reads CASSLTGGRGYTEAFF. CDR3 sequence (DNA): TGCGCCAGCAGCTTAACGGGGGGTCGAGGGTACACTGAAGCTTTCTTT.

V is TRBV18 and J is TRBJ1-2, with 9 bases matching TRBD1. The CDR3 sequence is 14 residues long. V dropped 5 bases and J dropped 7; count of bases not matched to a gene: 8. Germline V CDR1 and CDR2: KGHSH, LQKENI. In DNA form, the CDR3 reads TGTGCCAGCTCAGCCCGGGACAGGGAATCTGGCTACACCTTC. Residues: CASSARDRESGYTF.

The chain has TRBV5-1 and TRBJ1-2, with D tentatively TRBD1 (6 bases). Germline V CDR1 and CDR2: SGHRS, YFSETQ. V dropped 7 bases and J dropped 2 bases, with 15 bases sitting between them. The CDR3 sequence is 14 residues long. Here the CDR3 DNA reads TGCGCCAGCGCCCGATTCCAGGGGAACTATGGCTACACCTTC. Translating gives CASARFQGNYGYTF. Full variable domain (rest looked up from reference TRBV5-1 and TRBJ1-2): KAGVTQTPRYLIKTRGQQVTLSCSPISGHRSVSWYQQTPGQGLQFLFEYFSETQRNKGNFPGRFSGRQFSNSRSEMNVSTLELGDSALYLCASARFQGNYGYTFGSGTRLTVV.

The CDR3 bases are TGTGCCAGCAGTACCCGGAAGGAAGCTTTCTTT. Translation gives CASSTRKEAFF. The chain links TRBV2 to TRBJ1-1; D ambiguous. Germline V CDR1 and CDR2: SNHLY, FYNNEI. The CDR3 covers 11 residues. The germline V and J ends were trimmed by 5 bases and 8 bases, with 9 bases remaining between them. Filled out from reference TRBV2 and TRBJ1-1, the complete variable domain reads EPEVTQTPSHQVTQMGQEVILRCVPISNHLYFYWYRQILGQKVEFLVSFYNNEISEKSEIFDDQFSVERPDGSNFTLKIRSTKLEDSAMYFCASSTRKEAFFGQGTRLTVV.

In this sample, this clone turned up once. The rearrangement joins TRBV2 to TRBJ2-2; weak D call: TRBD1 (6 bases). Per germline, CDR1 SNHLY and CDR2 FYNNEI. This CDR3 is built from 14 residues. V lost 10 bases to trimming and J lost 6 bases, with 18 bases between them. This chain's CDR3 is CATQGNLVAGELFF. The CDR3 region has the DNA TGTGCCACCCAGGGGAATCTCGTGGCCGGGGAGCTGTTTTTT. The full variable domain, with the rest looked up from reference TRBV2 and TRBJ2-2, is EPEVTQTPSHQVTQMGQEVILRCVPISNHLYFYWYRQILGQKVEFLVSFYNNEISEKSEIFDDQFSVERPDGSNFTLKIRSTKLEDSAMYFCATQGNLVAGELFFGEGSRLTVL.

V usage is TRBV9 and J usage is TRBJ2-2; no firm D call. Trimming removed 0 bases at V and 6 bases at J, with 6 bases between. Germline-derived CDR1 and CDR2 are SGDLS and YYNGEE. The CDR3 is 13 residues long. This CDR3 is CASSVDWSGELFF. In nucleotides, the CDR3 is TGTGCCAGCAGCGTAGATTGGTCCGGGGAGCTGTTTTTT.

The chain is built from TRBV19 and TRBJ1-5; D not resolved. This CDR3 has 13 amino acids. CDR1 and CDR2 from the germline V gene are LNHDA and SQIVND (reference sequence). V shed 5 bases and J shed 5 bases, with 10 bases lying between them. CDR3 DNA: TGTGCCAGTAGTGAGCAATCCTATCAGCCCCAGCATTTT. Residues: CASSEQSYQPQHF.

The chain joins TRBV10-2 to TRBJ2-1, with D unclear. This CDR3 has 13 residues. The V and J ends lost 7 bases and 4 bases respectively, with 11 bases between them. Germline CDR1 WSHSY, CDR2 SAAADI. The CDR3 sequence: CASTGTSYNEQFF. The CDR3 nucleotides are TGCGCCAGCACCGGTACTTCATACAATGAGCAGTTCTTC.

CDR3 sequence (DNA): TGTGCCAGTAGTATCCGGGGGGTGTGGGATACGCAGTATTTT. As protein: CASSIRGVWDTQYF. The chain recombines TRBV19 with TRBJ2-3; 7 nucleotides align to TRBD2. J lost 6 bases, V lost 3 bases, and 6 bases had no gene match. The CDR3 runs 14 residues. Germline CDR1 is LNHDA and CDR2 is SQIVND (reference sequence).

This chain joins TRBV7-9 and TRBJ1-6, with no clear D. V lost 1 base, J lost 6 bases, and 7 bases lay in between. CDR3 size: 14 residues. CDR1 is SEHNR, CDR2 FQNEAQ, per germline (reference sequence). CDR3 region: CASSLGQVNSPLHF. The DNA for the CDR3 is TGTGCCAGCAGCTTAGGGCAGGTTAATTCACCCCTCCACTTT.

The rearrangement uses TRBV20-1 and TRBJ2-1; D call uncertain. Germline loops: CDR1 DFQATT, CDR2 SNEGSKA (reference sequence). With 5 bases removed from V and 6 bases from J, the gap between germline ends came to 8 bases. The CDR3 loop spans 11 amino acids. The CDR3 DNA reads TGCAGTGCTGGACCCCGCAATGAGCAGTTCTTC. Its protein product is CSAGPRNEQFF.

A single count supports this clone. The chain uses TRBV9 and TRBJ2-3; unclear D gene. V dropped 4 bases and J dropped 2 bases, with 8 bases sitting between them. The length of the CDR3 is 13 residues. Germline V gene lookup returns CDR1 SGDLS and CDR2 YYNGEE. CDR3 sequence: CASSRRVTDTQYF. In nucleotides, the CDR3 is TGTGCCAGCAGCCGTAGGGTCACAGATACGCAGTATTTT.

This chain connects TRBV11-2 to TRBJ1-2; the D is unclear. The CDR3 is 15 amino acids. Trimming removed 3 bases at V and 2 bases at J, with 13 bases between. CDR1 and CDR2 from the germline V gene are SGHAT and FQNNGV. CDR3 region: CASSLREGWNYGYTF. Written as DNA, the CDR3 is TGTGCCAGCAGCTTGAGGGAGGGATGGAACTATGGCTACACCTTC.